Sample share makes the clone carrying this T cell receptor (beta chain) medium-sized. Authors' analysis steps: Estimates of nucleated cell counts were drawn from the amplification of reference gene primers. Profiled with immunoSEQ multiplex PCR; TCRdb holds only in-frame clones, not every one. V, J and clone size are taken as reported in that table, and D and trimming were inferred from the DNA itself. The repertoire consists of 15,000 to 20,000 clones, with 80% occurring once and the leading ten covering approximately 10%. These data come from a study of blood T cell repertoires in COVID-19. Study context: Researchers got acute and convalescent COVID-19 samples from the United States, Italy and Spain. T cells, B-cell-depleted T cells, or PBMCs provided the cDNA or gDNA that served as material.

The ends lost 5 bases at V and 0 bases at J; junction bases unmatched: 6. The CDR3 sequence is 15 residues long. Germline V gene sequence: CDR1 MGHDK, CDR2 SYGVNS. The chain couples TRBV25-1 to TRBJ2-7; 8 nucleotides match TRBD1. The clonotype was recovered from a man older than 75 with acute or convalescent COVID-19. Input material: peripheral blood. The CDR3 region is CASSFRTGNSYEQYF. The CDR3 DNA sequence: TGTGCCAGCAGTTTTCGGACAGGGAACTCCTACGAGCAGTACTTC.